This T cell receptor (beta chain) was sequenced in a study of breast tumors, draining lymph nodes, adjacent tissues. This clonotype was seen more than once but under ten times. The antigen is not known. Using its own MiXCR run on the multiplex PCR reads, TCRdb lists one record per CDR3 protein. The sample carries some 97,000 distinct CDR3 sequences, less than 25% recorded once. The lymph nodes were axillary draining lymph nodes from breast cancer patients. The CDR3 is made up of 14 amino acids. V shed 5 bases and J shed 3 bases, with 13 bases lying between them. Germline values: CDR1 MNHEY, CDR2 SMNVEV (reference sequence). Study-level results: Compared with basal-like, luminal-like tumors shared significantly more repertoire with nontumor tissue.

The origin of this receptor is a female donor with breast cancer. Some clones in this sample may be carry-over from other donors' samples. The chain combines TRBV27 with TRBJ2-5; D assignment may be TRBD1 or TRBD2 (5 bases each). The sequencing input was axillary lymph node tissue. CDR3 DNA: TGTGCCAGCAGTCGGCCAGGGACCGAAGAGACCCAGTACTTC. Encoded protein: CASSRPGTEETQYF.